Listed here are 9 T cell receptor beta chains from one sample, sequenced in a study of blood T cell repertoires in COVID-19. Repertoires were generated with immunoSEQ multiplex PCR, while TCRdb's copy carries only in-frame clones and drops some. The table shows under 300,000 clones, with 88% occurring only once. Material: PBMCs or T cells enriched from blood (not recorded which). The receptors stem from a woman in her thirties or forties with acute COVID-19.

V usage is TRBV7-9 and J usage is TRBJ2-1, with a weak D call TRBD1 (6 bases). Trimming took off 0 bases at V and 2 bases at J, with 17 bases between the two ends. This CDR3 is built from 18 residues. Germline loops: CDR1 SEHNR, CDR2 FQNEAQ (reference sequence). The CDR3 sequence: CASSLASIRGTAYNEQFF. The CDR3 DNA follows: TGTGCCAGCAGCTTAGCCAGCATCAGGGGAACTGCCTACAATGAGCAGTTCTTC.

The chain joins TRBV18 to TRBJ1-2, with TRBD1 matching over 8 bases. Germline values: CDR1 KGHSH, CDR2 LQKENI. The J segment lost 8 bases and the V segment lost 3 bases, leaving 8 bases of the junction unmatched. There are 14 residues in the CDR3. The CDR3 region is CASSPGQAGGGYTF. CDR3 bases: TGTGCCAGCTCACCGGGACAGGCGGGCGGGGGCTACACCTTC. Drawing the rest from reference TRBV18 and TRBJ1-2, the complete variable domain is NAGVMQNPRHLVRRRGQEARLRCSPMKGHSHVYWYRQLPEEGLKFMVYLQKENIIDESGMPKERFSAEFPKEGPSILRIQQVVRGDSAAYFCASSPGQAGGGYTFGSGTRLTVV.

The genes are TRBV29-1 and TRBJ1-2, with TRBD1 as a possible D gene (5 bases). The CDR3 has 12 amino acids. Germline V gene data show CDR1 as SQVTM and CDR2 as ANQGSEA. V lost 1 base and J lost 8, with 11 bases in between. CDR3 residues: CSVEGGDFGYTF. The CDR3 DNA follows: TGCAGCGTTGAAGGGGGGGATTTCGGCTACACCTTC.

This chain links TRBV29-1 with TRBJ1-5, with a weak D call TRBD1 (5 bases). V was shortened by 3 bases and J by 7 bases, with 13 bases between the two germline ends. Germline V CDR1 and CDR2: SQVTM, ANQGSEA. The CDR3 runs 13 residues. This CDR3 is CSVDVSPGQPQHF. Here the CDR3 DNA reads TGCAGCGTTGATGTTTCCCCAGGGCAGCCCCAGCATTTT.

This chain connects TRBV18 to TRBJ2-7; a possible D gene is TRBD2 (5 bases). Per germline, CDR1 KGHSH and CDR2 LQKENI. CDR3 length: 12 residues. V lost 4 bases, J lost 7 bases, and 11 bases lay in between. Here the CDR3 DNA reads TGTGCCAGCTCACACTCACGGGGAGAGCAGTACTTC. Its translation is CASSHSRGEQYF.

The rearrangement joins TRBV6-4 to TRBJ2-2, with TRBD2 matching over 14 bases. Per the germline V gene, CDR1 is MRHNA and CDR2 is SNTAGT. The CDR3 contains 17 residues. V gave up 7 bases and J gave up 5 bases; unmatched junction bases: 9. The CDR3: CASTWAGLAGATGELFF. Here the CDR3 DNA reads TGTGCCAGCACCTGGGCGGGACTAGCGGGGGCGACCGGGGAGCTGTTTTTT.

The CDR3 reads CASSIMPGQGRGTEAFF. The CDR3 DNA reads TGTGCCAGTAGTATTATGCCTGGACAGGGGAGGGGGACTGAAGCTTTCTTT. The rearrangement uses TRBV19 and TRBJ1-1; 9 bases are shared with TRBD1. Germline V gives CDR1 LNHDA, CDR2 SQIVND (reference sequence). This CDR3 is built from 17 residues. V was clipped by 3 bases and J by 5 bases; unmatched bases: 13.

V usage is TRBV19 and J usage is TRBJ1-5, with TRBD1 matching over 11 bases. Germline CDR1 and CDR2: LNHDA and SQIVND (reference sequence). The CDR3 covers 14 residues. The J segment lost 6 bases and the V segment lost 6 bases, leaving 4 bases of the junction unmatched. The CDR3, as DNA: TGTGCCAGTAGGAGGGGACAGGGGGGTCAGCCCCAGCATTTT. Protein sequence: CASRRGQGGQPQHF.

V usage is TRBV6-1 and J usage is TRBJ2-7, with D unresolved. With 3 bases removed from V and 1 base from J, the gap between germline ends came to 13 bases. Germline V gene sequence: CDR1 MNHNS, CDR2 SASEGT. The CDR3 is 15 residues long. This chain's CDR3 is CASSEGRSSSYEQYF. For the CDR3, the DNA is TGTGCCAGCAGTGAGGGCAGATCGAGTTCCTACGAGCAGTACTTC.